The 31 T cell receptor beta chains below come from one sample, sequenced in a study of molecular identifiers for immune sequencing clone quantification. TCRdb re-called the PCR reads through MiXCR, storing one row per CDR3 protein. Among some 97,000 distinct CDR3 sequences listed, 35% to 40% were seen once. Sequences were obtained from naive CD8+ T cells from blood, with Jurkat cell RNA spiked in. Described subset: FACS-sorted CD8+CD4-CCR7+CD45RA+ naive T cells. These receptors all come from a human donor in good health. Some libraries in this study had Jurkat cell RNA spiked in.

In this sample, this clonotype turned up a few times. The V call is TRBV2, the J call TRBJ1-3; TRBD1 aligns across 8 bases. Unmatched junction bases numbered 9, after V lost 9 bases and J lost 5 bases. The CDR3 is made up of 14 amino acids. In germline, CDR1 is SNHLY, CDR2 FYNNEI. The CDR3 region is CARLGQDNRNTIYF. CDR3 in DNA: TGTGCCAGGCTGGGACAGGATAATAGAAACACCATATATTTT.

For this clonotype: At one boundary the junction diverges from the germline segment, which might be a read error. This chain links TRBV18 with TRBJ1-1; D is possibly TRBD1 (5 bases). Germline V gene sequence: CDR1 KGHSH, CDR2 LQKENI. This CDR3 contains 16 residues. This chain's CDR3 is CASSPPRRGANTEAFF. The CDR3 DNA sequence: TGTGCCAGCTCACCCCCCCGTAGAGGGGCGAACACTGAGGCTTTCTTT. The full variable domain, rest sourced from reference TRBV18 and TRBJ1-1, is NAGVMQNPRHLVRRRGQEARLRCSPMKGHSHVYWYRQLPEEGLKFMVYLQKENIIDESGMPKERFSAEFPKEGPSILRIQQVVRGDSAAYFCASSPPRRGANTEAFFGQGTRLTVV.

As for this clonotype: Sequence at one end of the junction differs from germline and may be a read error. This chain joins TRBV7-8 and TRBJ2-5; D remains unclear. CDR1 is SGHVS and CDR2 is FQNEAQ in the germline V gene. CDR3 size: 14 residues. The CDR3 bases are TGTGCCAGCAGCTTACACCCGGTCCAAGAGCCCCAGTACTTC. It codes for CASSLHPVQEPQYF.

This clonotype has ten or more counts. J is TRBJ2-3 and V is TRBV5-1, with 9 bases matching TRBD2. The germline gives CDR1 SGHRS, CDR2 YFSETQ. This CDR3 contains 15 residues. After removal of 2 bases from V and 2 bases from J, the junction contained 3 bases not matched to a gene. CDR3 protein: CASSLSGRFTDTQYF. The CDR3 DNA reads TGCGCCAGCAGCTTAAGCGGGAGGTTCACAGATACGCAGTATTTT.

With regard to this clonotype: Being one base from a much bigger clone, this may be a read error. The chain links TRBV4-1 to TRBJ1-1; TRBD1 aligns across 7 bases. With 3 bases clipped from V and 4 bases from J, the junction kept 8 bases outside the gene matches. The length of the CDR3 is 15 residues. The germline V gene encodes CDR1 MGHRA and CDR2 YSYEKL. The CDR3 nucleotides read TGCGCCAGCAGCCAGATGACAGGGAAGACCACTGAAGCTTTCTTT. It encodes CASSQMTGKTTEAFF.

As to this clonotype: A much more abundant neighbour one base away suggests this may be a read error. The gene calls are TRBV13 and TRBJ2-3; D is unclear. This CDR3 comprises 13 residues. Germline V lookup: CDR1 PRHDT, CDR2 FYEKMQ (reference sequence). The CDR3 nucleotides are TGTGCCAGCAGCTTAGCGGTCACAGATAGGCAGTATTTT. Translating it yields CASSLAVTDRQYF.

The rearrangement joins TRBV6-5 to TRBJ2-3; D possibly uses TRBD1 or TRBD2 (5 bases each). Germline values: CDR1 MNHEY, CDR2 SVGAGI. The CDR3 is made up of 18 amino acids. Trimming shortened V by 2 bases and J by 3 bases, and 21 bases separated the two germline ends. The DNA for the CDR3 is TGTGCCAGCAGTTACCCCCCCGGAAAGGGGTGGAGGACAGATACGCAGTATTTT. Protein product: CASSYPPGKGWRTDTQYF.

The sample holds many counts of this clonotype. The chain carries TRBV9 and TRBJ2-3; D not certain. Germline loops: CDR1 SGDLS, CDR2 YYNGEE. V dropped 3 bases and J dropped 3 bases, with 2 bases sitting between them. This CDR3 is 11 amino acids long. CDR3 sequence (DNA): TGTGCCAGCAGCGCTACAGATACGCAGTATTTT. Its translation: CASSATDTQYF.

A word on this clonotype: A much more abundant neighbour one base away suggests this may be a read error. The chain joins TRBV12-3 or TRBV12-4 to TRBJ2-3, with D perhaps matching TRBD1 or TRBD2 (5 bases each). This CDR3 comprises 12 residues. The CDR3 loop reads CASLGPTGTRYF. The CDR3 DNA reads as TGTGCCAGCCTGGGACCGACGGGTACGCGGTATTTT.

This rearrangement joins TRBV12-3 or TRBV12-4 to TRBJ2-3; D is unresolved. Trimming left V 3 bases short and J 3 bases short, with 10 bases between. This CDR3 comprises 14 residues. CDR3 residues: CASSFVSETDTQYF. The CDR3 nucleotides read TGTGCCAGCAGTTTCGTGTCTGAAACAGATACGCAGTATTTT.

The V gene is TRBV27, the J gene TRBJ1-2; D gene uncertain. The CDR3 totals 13 residues. Trimming removed 5 bases from V and 1 base from J, with 8 bases in between. Germline CDR1 reads MNHEY; CDR2 reads SMNVEV (reference sequence). CDR3: CASSPRFNYGYTF. The CDR3 nucleotides are TGTGCCAGCAGTCCACGATTTAACTATGGCTACACCTTC.

This clonotype turned up a few times. J is TRBJ2-3 and V is TRBV20-1; D unclear. Germline V lookup: CDR1 DFQATT, CDR2 SNEGSKA (reference sequence). The CDR3 extends over 15 amino acids. Trimming took off 5 bases at V and 6 bases at J, with 21 bases between the two ends. CDR3 loop: CSAPPVDTYTDTQYF. CDR3 coding DNA: TGCAGTGCTCCCCCAGTCGATACTTATACCGATACGCAGTATTTT.

In its sample, this clonotype was seen a few times. The chain joins TRBV7-6 to TRBJ1-4, with D unresolved. V dropped 5 bases and J dropped 10 bases, with 8 bases sitting between them. Germline V gene sequence: CDR1 SGHVS, CDR2 FNYEAQ. This CDR3 has 11 amino acids. CDR3 DNA: TGTGCCAGCAGCCCGGATGGAAAACTGTTTTTT. Translating it yields CASSPDGKLFF.

This clonotype was counted a few times. The chain is built from TRBV6-1 and TRBJ2-5; no clear D. V lost 3 bases to trimming and J lost 2 bases, with 10 bases between them. The CDR3 totals 14 residues. Germline V gene data show CDR1 as MNHNS and CDR2 as SASEGT. CDR3 coding DNA: TGTGCCAGCAGTGAGTCAGGTAGTCAAGAGACCCAGTACTTC. Translating it yields CASSESGSQETQYF.

Ten or more counts support this clonotype. The chain links TRBV29-1 to TRBJ2-2, with unresolved D. The CDR3 contains 11 residues. Per the germline V gene, CDR1 is SQVTM and CDR2 is ANQGSEA. V lost 3 bases and J lost 3, with 2 bases in between. For the CDR3, the DNA is TGCAGCGTTGAGGACACCGGGGAGCTGTTTTTT. Translating gives CSVEDTGELFF.

Concerning this clonotype itself: An end of the junction differs from the germline gene, which may be a read error. The J gene is TRBJ1-1, the V gene TRBV6-6; D might be TRBD1 (6 bases). Per the germline V gene, CDR1 is MNHNY and CDR2 is SVGAGI (reference sequence). CDR3 length: 12 residues. In DNA, the CDR3 is TGTGCCAGCAGTTCAGGGGTCACTGATGCTTTCTTT. Translating gives CASSSGVTDAFF.

The J gene is TRBJ2-7, the V gene TRBV28; D call uncertain. Deletions cut 3 bases from V and 7 bases from J, with 4 bases between. CDR3 size: 10 residues. Looked up from germline, CDR1 is MDHEN and CDR2 is SYDVKM. The CDR3 region is CASSFREQYF. CDR3 in DNA: TGTGCCAGCAGTTTCCGGGAGCAGTACTTC.

This clonotype occurred many times. The chain couples TRBV6-6 to TRBJ2-3, with D unresolved. V gave up 8 bases and J gave up 8 bases, with 11 bases separating them. Looked up from germline, CDR1 is MNHNY and CDR2 is SVGAGI (reference sequence). The CDR3 spans 11 residues. CDR3 DNA sequence: TGTGCCAGCGCTTCCGGTCCTACGCAGTATTTT. Its translation: CASASGPTQYF.

V and J are TRBV20-1 and TRBJ2-2; no clear D gene. Germline lookup yields CDR1 DFQATT and CDR2 SNEGSKA (reference sequence). The germline V and J ends were trimmed by 6 bases and 7 bases, with 6 bases remaining between them. This CDR3 has 10 residues. Here the CDR3 reads CSATDGELFF. The CDR3 DNA reads TGCAGTGCAACCGACGGGGAGCTGTTTTTT.

The genes are TRBV3-1 and TRBJ2-5; D is uncertain. The germline V gene encodes CDR1 LGHDT and CDR2 YNNKEL (reference sequence). V gave up 0 bases and J gave up 1 base, with 9 bases separating them. CDR3 size: 15 residues. The CDR3 DNA sequence: TGTGCCAGCAGCCAAGATCGGGCGCTCCAAGAGACCCAGTACTTC. Protein sequence: CASSQDRALQETQYF.

Notes on this clonotype: This may be a read error: a much more frequent sequence differs by one nucleotide. The chain carries TRBV5-6 and TRBJ1-5, with D possibly being TRBD1 (5 bases). The V end lost 0 bases, the J end lost 5 bases, and 9 bases lay between the germline ends. Germline CDR1 SGHDT, CDR2 YYEEEE. The CDR3 is 14 residues long. The CDR3 loop is CASSLAGSDQPQHF. CDR3 sequence (DNA): TGTGCCAGCAGCTTGGCAGGGAGCGATCAGCCCCAGCATTTT.

In this sample, this clonotype turned up many times. The J gene is TRBJ2-5, the V gene TRBV20-1, with a tentative D call TRBD2 (6 bases). Trimming took off 0 bases at V and 5 bases at J, with 22 bases between the two ends. The CDR3 runs to 17 residues. Per the germline V gene, CDR1 is DFQATT and CDR2 is SNEGSKA (reference sequence). The CDR3: CSARDEEGWPLPETQYF. In nucleotides, the CDR3 is TGCAGTGCTAGAGATGAGGAGGGTTGGCCGCTACCCGAGACCCAGTACTTC.

This clonotype was recorded many times. V is TRBV13 and J is TRBJ2-7; 8 bases align to TRBD2. Germline values: CDR1 PRHDT, CDR2 FYEKMQ (reference sequence). After removal of 0 bases from V and 2 bases from J, the junction contained 3 bases not matched to a gene. The CDR3 is 15 residues long. The CDR3 region is CASSLGLAVTYEQYF. The CDR3 region has the DNA TGTGCCAGCAGCTTAGGACTAGCGGTTACCTACGAGCAGTACTTC.

This clonotype came up a few times. The chain links TRBV19 to TRBJ2-7; the match to TRBD2 covers 12 bases. The CDR3 loop spans 15 amino acids. V gave up 5 bases and J gave up 5 bases; unmatched junction bases: 7. Per the germline V gene, CDR1 is LNHDA and CDR2 is SQIVND (reference sequence). CDR3 nucleotide sequence: TGTGCCAGTAGTGTTCTAGCGGGAGGGCCCCACGAGCAGTACTTC. This translates into CASSVLAGGPHEQYF.

This clonotype was recorded many times. The V and J genes are TRBV7-9 and TRBJ1-4; possible D gene TRBD1, 5 bases. Germline CDR1 SEHNR, CDR2 FQNEAQ (reference sequence). This CDR3 has 14 amino acids. The V and J ends lost 4 bases and 4 bases respectively, with 10 bases between them. CDR3 residues: CASSWDGFNEKLFF. The DNA for the CDR3 is TGTGCCAGCAGCTGGGACGGTTTTAATGAAAAACTGTTTTTT. Using reference TRBV7-9 and TRBJ1-4 for the parts outside the CDR3, the full variable domain is DTGVSQNPRHKITKRGQNVTFRCDPISEHNRLYWYRQTLGQGPEFLTYFQNEAQLEKSRLLSDRFSAERPKGSFSTLEIQRTEQGDSAMYLCASSWDGFNEKLFFGSGTQLSVL.

At least ten counts were recorded for this clonotype. The chain joins TRBV18 to TRBJ1-5; no clear D gene. V was clipped by 3 bases and J by 5 bases, with 11 bases between them. The length of the CDR3 is 14 residues. Per germline, CDR1 KGHSH and CDR2 LQKENI. CDR3 protein: CASSPPDGDQPQHF. Written as DNA, the CDR3 is TGTGCCAGCTCACCGCCTGATGGGGATCAGCCCCAGCATTTT.

V usage is TRBV6-5 and J usage is TRBJ2-1; D might be TRBD2 (6 bases). Per the germline V gene, CDR1 is MNHEY and CDR2 is SVGAGI. The CDR3 runs 15 residues. V lost 5 bases and J lost 6, with 17 bases in between. In DNA form, the CDR3 reads TGTGCCAGCAGTAGAACCGGGACTCGCGCCAATGAGCAGTTCTTC. Translation: CASSRTGTRANEQFF.

This clonotype has a single count. A much larger clone lies one base from this, so it may be a read error. The conserved phenylalanine or tryptophan normally closing the CDR3 is absent here, so this likely arose from a read error. The V and J genes are TRBV19 and TRBJ1-5; no clear D. Trimming took off 6 bases at V and 2 bases at J, with 8 bases between the two ends. Looked up from germline, CDR1 is LNHDA and CDR2 is SQIVND (reference sequence). The CDR3 contains 13 residues. The CDR3 here is CASSTWGNQPQHS. The CDR3 DNA follows: TGTGCCAGTAGCACATGGGGCAATCAGCCCCAGCATTCT.

This chain links TRBV6-5 with TRBJ2-7; 9 bases are shared with TRBD1. J lost 6 bases, V lost 6 bases, and 6 bases had no gene match. The CDR3 length is 13 residues. The germline CDR1 and CDR2 sequences are MNHEY and SVGAGI. The CDR3 sequence is CASRSGQGLEQYF. The CDR3 nucleotides are TGTGCCAGCAGATCGGGACAGGGACTCGAGCAGTACTTC.

With respect to this clonotype: This likely comes from a read error, as the CDR3 has no conserved phenylalanine or tryptophan at its end. V and J are TRBV6-1 and TRBJ2-3; 7 nucleotides match TRBD1. The V gene's germline CDR1 is MNHNS and CDR2 SASEGT. J gave up 1 base and V 6 bases, and 10 bases lay outside the gene matches. The CDR3 has 16 residues. The CDR3 spells CASSAPQGYGTDTQYY. CDR3 nucleotides: TGTGCCAGCAGCGCGCCACAGGGGTATGGCACAGATACGCAGTATTAT.

Details on this clonotype: The junction shows a germline mismatch at one end, possibly a read error. The V call is TRBV18, the J call TRBJ2-5; the match to TRBD1 covers 8 bases. The CDR3 runs to 14 residues. CDR1 and CDR2 (germline): KGHSH, LQKENI. CDR3 in amino acids: CASSRQGRRESQYF. In DNA, the CDR3 is TGTGCCAGCTCAAGACAGGGGAGGAGAGAGTCCCAGTACTTC.